One sample yielded the 16 T cell receptor beta chains listed below, sequenced in a study of cytomegalovirus exposure and HLA in healthy donors. Amplification used 60 Vbeta primers and 13 Jbeta primers. Sequencing used immunoSEQ multiplex PCR; TCRdb keeps in-frame clones, though not all of them. The sample includes 210,000 or so clones, about 77% of them seen just once. The sample comprised PBMCs. The receptors stem from a boy younger than 18 in good health and CMV-seronegative.

On this clone: The junction differs from germline at one of its ends, possibly a read error. The chain is built from TRBV2 and TRBJ1-1, with 7 bases that match TRBD1. This CDR3 has 17 amino acids. The germline CDR1 and CDR2 sequences are SNHLY and FYNNEI. CDR3 bases: TGTGCCAGCAGTCAAGCCCTGGGACAGAATCAAAACACTGAAGCTTTCTTT. Translating it yields CASSQALGQNQNTEAFF.

The genes are TRBV5-4 and TRBJ2-2; weak D call: TRBD1 (6 bases). This CDR3 is 15 amino acids long. Germline CDR1 SGHNT, CDR2 YYREEE (reference sequence). Trimming removed 2 bases from V and 5 bases from J, with 13 bases in between. The CDR3 is CASSFSGEGTGELFF. The CDR3, as DNA: TGTGCCAGCAGCTTTTCAGGGGAAGGGACCGGGGAGCTGTTTTTT. The full variable domain, rest sourced from reference TRBV5-4 and TRBJ2-2, is ETGVTQSPTHLIKTRGQQVTLRCSSQSGHNTVSWYQQALGQGPQFIFQYYREEENGRGNFPPRFSGLQFPNYSSELNVNALELDDSALYLCASSFSGEGTGELFFGEGSRLTVL.

The chain joins TRBV5-4 to TRBJ2-7, with 8 bases identical to TRBD1. Germline CDR1 reads SGHNT; CDR2 reads YYREEE (reference sequence). V lost 4 bases and J lost 6; bases outside the gene matches: 6. This CDR3 has 13 amino acids. For the CDR3, the DNA is TGTGCCAGCAGCGTCGACAGGGGTATCGAGCAGTACTTC. Its protein product is CASSVDRGIEQYF. The full variable domain, completed using reference TRBV5-4 and TRBJ2-7, is ETGVTQSPTHLIKTRGQQVTLRCSSQSGHNTVSWYQQALGQGPQFIFQYYREEENGRGNFPPRFSGLQFPNYSSELNVNALELDDSALYLCASSVDRGIEQYFGPGTRLTVT.

The chain employs TRBV15 and TRBJ2-6; TRBD2 agrees at 9 bases. CDR3 size: 20 residues. Germline trimming cut 3 bases from V and 0 bases from J; bases unmatched to any gene: 12. Looked up from germline, CDR1 is LNHNV and CDR2 is YYDKDF (reference sequence). The CDR3 DNA is TGTGCCACCAGCAGTCGCGGGGGGGGCAGGCTTAGCTCTGGGGCCAACGTCCTGACTTTC. Protein sequence: CATSSRGGGRLSSGANVLTF. The full variable domain, in which reference TRBV15 and TRBJ2-6 provide the parts outside the CDR3, is DAMVIQNPRYQVTQFGKPVTLSCSQTLNHNVMYWYQQKSSQAPKLLFHYYDKDFNNEADTPDNFQSRRPNTSFCFLDIRSPGLGDTAMYLCATSSRGGGRLSSGANVLTFGAGSRLTVL.

The chain links TRBV15 to TRBJ2-7; 12 positions match TRBD2. V lost 0 bases to trimming and J lost 6 bases; unmatched junction nucleotides: 9. Per the germline V gene, CDR1 is LNHNV and CDR2 is YYDKDF (reference sequence). This CDR3 is 17 amino acids long. Written as DNA, the CDR3 is TGTGCCACCAGCAGAGATCTCGCGACTAGCGGGAGATGCGAGCAGTACTTC. This codes for CATSRDLATSGRCEQYF.

This clone was counted only a few times. This specimen includes other DNA sequences encoding the same CDR3. This chain uses TRBV7-9 with TRBJ2-5; D remains unclear. The CDR3 is 11 amino acids. Per germline, CDR1 SEHNR and CDR2 FQNEAQ (reference sequence). Trimming took off 4 bases at V and 4 bases at J, with 4 bases between the two ends. CDR3 sequence reads: CASSSSETQYF. In DNA form, the CDR3 reads TGTGCCAGCAGCTCCTCAGAGACCCAGTACTTC.

For the CDR3, the DNA is TGTGCCAGCAGTCACACCTTCACTGAAGCTTTCTTT. It specifies CASSHTFTEAFF. The chain uses TRBV6-1 and TRBJ1-1; no definite D call. The CDR3 is made up of 12 amino acids. Trimming removed 5 bases from V and 4 bases from J, with 8 bases in between. Germline lookup yields CDR1 MNHNS and CDR2 SASEGT.

This sequence joins TRBV7-9 and TRBJ2-4, with a weak D call TRBD2 (5 bases). The CDR3 contains 13 residues. V lost 5 bases, J lost 9 bases, and 14 bases lay in between. Germline assignment: CDR1 SEHNR and CDR2 FQNEAQ (reference sequence). DNA for the CDR3: TGTGCCAGCAGCACAGAGGCAGGAGGCATTCAGTACTTC. Amino acid sequence: CASSTEAGGIQYF.

The chain recombines TRBV5-1 with TRBJ2-5; weak D call: TRBD1 (6 bases). CDR3 size: 13 residues. The germline V gene has CDR1 SGHRS and CDR2 YFSETQ. The ends were cut back, 5 bases at V and 2 bases at J, with 10 bases in the middle. The CDR3 bases are TGCGCCAGCAGTTTTGGACAGCAAGAGACCCAGTACTTC. Translation: CASSFGQQETQYF.

This chain joins TRBV5-5 and TRBJ2-5; D perhaps matches TRBD1 (6 bases). Between the trimmed V and J ends, which lost 0 bases and 2 bases, there was a span of 8 bases. Germline values: CDR1 SGHKS, CDR2 YYEKEE (reference sequence). The length of the CDR3 is 14 residues. CDR3 sequence reads: CASSLDRVQETQYF. In nucleotides, the CDR3 is TGTGCCAGCAGCTTGGACAGGGTTCAAGAGACCCAGTACTTC.

J is TRBJ1-4 and V is TRBV7-7; TRBD1 matches at 10 bases. Germline V gene data show CDR1 as SSHAT and CDR2 as FNYEAQ (reference sequence). The CDR3 runs to 15 residues. V dropped 5 bases and J dropped 6; count of bases not matched to a gene: 6. This CDR3 reads CASSPAGTGDEKLFF. Here the CDR3 DNA reads TGTGCCAGCAGCCCGGCCGGGACAGGGGATGAAAAACTGTTTTTT.

The J gene is TRBJ2-3, the V gene TRBV15; perhaps TRBD2 as D (7 bases). From germline, CDR1 is LNHNV and CDR2 YYDKDF (reference sequence). V lost 2 bases to trimming and J lost 3 bases, with 18 bases between them. CDR3 length: 17 residues. The CDR3 sequence is CATSRSAGARWTDTQYF. The CDR3 DNA is TGTGCCACCAGCAGATCGGCGGGGGCCCGATGGACAGATACGCAGTATTTT.

The chain employs TRBV7-9 and TRBJ1-5; TRBD1 matches 8 bases. V lost 5 bases and J lost 2; bases outside the gene matches: 5. This CDR3 is built from 15 residues. Germline loops: CDR1 SEHNR, CDR2 FQNEAQ (reference sequence). CDR3 nucleotides: TGTGCCAGCAGCAGACAGGGGTTGGGCAATCAGCCCCAGCATTTT. It yields the protein CASSRQGLGNQPQHF.

This clone showed up just once. J is TRBJ1-1 and V is TRBV4-1, with 7 bases fitting TRBD1. The CDR3 runs 17 residues. CDR1 MGHRA and CDR2 YSYEKL come from the germline V gene. Trimming cost V 4 bases and J 5 bases; bases outside gene matches: 16. CDR3 nucleotides: TGCGCCAGCAGCCTGCTATTACAGGGGCCGCGAGGGACTGAAGCTTTCTTT. Amino acid sequence: CASSLLLQGPRGTEAFF.

This chain joins TRBV18 and TRBJ1-5; TRBD1 aligns across 8 bases. CDR3 length: 15 amino acids. CDR1 is KGHSH and CDR2 is LQKENI in the germline V gene. Losses at the gene ends were 3 bases for V and 5 bases for J; bases not matched to a gene: 6. The CDR3 sequence is CASSPGQGGDQPQHF. The CDR3 DNA is TGTGCCAGCTCACCCGGACAGGGCGGGGATCAGCCCCAGCATTTT.

This clone was counted a few times. The chain has TRBV7-8 and TRBJ1-2; the D gene is possibly TRBD1 (5 bases). CDR1 is SGHVS and CDR2 is FQNEAQ in the germline V gene. This CDR3 region has 12 residues. V lost 5 bases and J lost 4, with 8 bases in between. Here the CDR3 DNA reads TGTGCCAGCAGCAGAGACAGCTATGGCTACACCTTC. Its translation is CASSRDSYGYTF.